Listed here are 13 T cell receptor beta chains from one sample, sequenced in a study of response to subunit inactivated influenza vaccine. Via MiXCR, TCRdb re-called the RT-PCR reads, giving one row per CDR3 protein. The sample has roughly 500,000 distinct CDR3 sequences; about 25% are singletons. The sample in question was CD4+ T cells sorted from PBMCs, obtained 5 days after vaccination. Receptor source: a man between 45 and 60 years old who received an inactivated influenza vaccine.

This clonotype was seen only a few times. This sequence joins TRBV6-5 and TRBJ2-1, with 8 bases identical to TRBD1. Germline assignment: CDR1 MNHEY and CDR2 SVGAGI. CDR3 size: 14 residues. V dropped 0 bases and J dropped 9; count of bases not matched to a gene: 4. The CDR3 bases are TGTGCCAGCAGTTACTCCGACAGGGGAGGTGAGCAGTTCTTC. It encodes CASSYSDRGGEQFF.

This clonotype was detected only a few times. V is TRBV4-2 and J is TRBJ2-2; no reliable D call. Trimming shortened V by 4 bases and J by 4 bases, and 10 bases separated the two germline ends. This CDR3 contains 14 residues. CDR1 is LGHNA and CDR2 is YNFKEQ in the germline V gene. CDR3 protein: CASSPGEVTGELFF. CDR3 nucleotides: TGTGCCAGCAGCCCAGGAGAGGTCACCGGGGAGCTGTTTTTT.

This clonotype has a handful of counts. V usage is TRBV3-1 and J usage is TRBJ1-6; D unresolved. V lost 1 base and J lost 8, with 6 bases in between. Germline V gene lookup returns CDR1 LGHDT and CDR2 YNNKEL (reference sequence). There are 13 residues in the CDR3. In nucleotides, the CDR3 is TGTGCCAGCAGCCAAGCCGTGGATTCACCCCTCCACTTT. Translating it yields CASSQAVDSPLHF. The full variable domain, rest sourced from reference TRBV3-1 and TRBJ1-6, is DTAVSQTPKYLVTQMGNDKSIKCEQNLGHDTMYWYKQDSKKFLKIMFSYNNKELIINETVPNRFSPKSPDKAHLNLHINSLELGDSAVYFCASSQAVDSPLHFGNGTRLTVT.

This clonotype has only a few counts. The chain employs TRBV4-3 and TRBJ2-7; D unclear. Germline assignment: CDR1 LGHNA and CDR2 YSLEER. Trimming took off 0 bases at V and 1 base at J, with 10 bases between the two ends. The CDR3 covers 15 residues. In DNA form, the CDR3 reads TGCGCCAGCAGCCAAGATATGGCCGCTTCCTACGAGCAGTACTTC. Its protein is CASSQDMAASYEQYF.

As for this clonotype: A much larger clone differs from this one at a single base, so this may be a read error. The chain recombines TRBV12-3 or TRBV12-4 with TRBJ2-4, with 12 bases aligning to TRBD1. The CDR3 sequence is 14 residues long. CDR3: CASRGTGGQSIQHF. The DNA of the CDR3 is TGTGCCAGCAGGGGGACAGGGGGCCAAAGCATTCAGCACTTC.

The genes are TRBV20-1 and TRBJ2-3; perhaps TRBD2 as D (5 bases). Trimming pared 1 base from V and 10 bases from J, leaving 18 bases between. The germline gives CDR1 DFQATT, CDR2 SNEGSKA (reference sequence). This CDR3 comprises 14 residues. The CDR3: CSARVGSEGVAQYF. In DNA form, the CDR3 reads TGCAGTGCTAGAGTTGGTAGCGAAGGTGTTGCGCAGTATTTT.

This rearrangement joins TRBV6-2 or TRBV6-3 to TRBJ2-2; 10 bases are a match to TRBD2. J was trimmed by 6 bases and V by 5 bases; bases with no gene match: 24. The CDR3 extends over 21 amino acids. CDR1 and CDR2 (germline): MNHEY, SVGEGT. CDR3 nucleotides: TGTGCCAGCAGTCCTAGAGGAGCCACGGGGGAGCGGGGGGGCCAGGCCGGGGAGCTGTTTTTT. Translation: CASSPRGATGERGGQAGELFF.

The table lists this clonotype with a few counts. The junction and the germline gene differ at one end; a read error may be behind it. The chain combines TRBV5-1 with TRBJ2-2; D remains unclear. CDR3 size: 13 residues. Germline loops: CDR1 SGHRS, CDR2 YFSETQ. The CDR3 loop reads CASSLSLTGELFF. DNA for the CDR3: TGTGCCAGCAGTTTGAGTCTCACCGGGGAGCTGTTTTTT.

This chain links TRBV7-9 with TRBJ1-3, with D unresolved. The ends were cut back, 1 base at V and 3 bases at J, with 4 bases in the middle. The V gene's germline CDR1 is SEHNR and CDR2 FQNEAQ (reference sequence). The CDR3 covers 13 residues. CDR3 bases: TGTGCCAGCAGCTTAGAGGGTGGAAACACCATATATTTT. Translating gives CASSLEGGNTIYF.

This clonotype has only one observation. The genes are TRBV19 and TRBJ2-1, with 8 bases fitting TRBD1. Trimming removed 2 bases from V and 4 bases from J; junction bases left unmatched: 7. CDR1 and CDR2 from the germline V gene are LNHDA and SQIVND (reference sequence). This CDR3 spans 16 amino acids. CDR3 protein: CASSIRTGGYYNEQFF. The CDR3 DNA is TGTGCCAGTAGTATAAGAACAGGGGGTTATTACAATGAGCAGTTCTTC.

The V call is TRBV6-5, the J call TRBJ1-2; 7 nucleotides agree with TRBD1. The CDR3 sequence is 17 residues long. Looked up from germline, CDR1 is MNHEY and CDR2 is SVGAGI. V was clipped by 1 base and J by 0 bases; unmatched bases: 8. Here the CDR3 reads CASSYLAHRGANYGYTF. CDR3 DNA: TGTGCCAGCAGTTACTTGGCGCACAGGGGAGCTAACTATGGCTACACCTTC.

This chain links TRBV6-1 with TRBJ1-2; D is unresolved. Germline V gene lookup returns CDR1 MNHNS and CDR2 SASEGT. V shed 0 bases and J shed 4 bases, with 9 bases lying between them. This CDR3 has 14 amino acids. The CDR3 DNA is TGTGCCAGCAGTGAAGCTCAGAGTTCCTATGGCTACACCTTC. Amino acids: CASSEAQSSYGYTF.

This clonotype was seen more than once but under ten times. The chain employs TRBV5-1 and TRBJ2-7; D is possibly TRBD2 (6 bases). The germline V and J ends were trimmed by 2 bases and 3 bases, with 12 bases remaining between them. The CDR3 is 14 amino acids. Germline V lookup: CDR1 SGHRS, CDR2 YFSETQ. The CDR3 nucleotides are TGCGCCAGCAGCTTAGGTGGAGGGAACTACGAGCAGTACTTC. It is translated as CASSLGGGNYEQYF.